This paragraph reports one TCR beta chain. What it binds is not known. These data belong to a study of vaccination effects on CD4 cells after COVID-19. Whole-study context: At 16 days and at one week before vaccination, samples were given by two convalescent patients.

The CDR3 totals 14 residues. The V segment lost 6 bases and the J segment 2 bases; nucleotides outside the gene matches: 6. Germline V gene data show CDR1 as MNHEY and CDR2 as SVGAGI. Sequencing in the ViraFEST assay came after antigen-specific CD4+ T cells had been expanded with viral peptide pools, which were used to stimulate PBMC. On day 10 of culture, CD4+ T cells were separated out. The person had PCR-confirmed SARS-CoV-2 infection between March and December 2020. Sequencing used immunoSEQ multiplex PCR; TCRdb keeps in-frame clones, though not all of them. The repertoire holds tens of thousands of clones, with roughly 80% as singletons.

This chain uses TRBV6-5 with TRBJ1-2, with 7 nucleotides matching TRBD1. Sequencing used CD4+ T cells from PBMCs cultured with a peptide pool, obtained before COVID-19 vaccination. The receptor's source is a human donor who had a prior SARS-CoV-2 infection. For the CDR3, the DNA is TGTGCCAGCAGGGCGGGGACAGAGAACTATGGCTACACCTTC. Translated, it gives CASRAGTENYGYTF.